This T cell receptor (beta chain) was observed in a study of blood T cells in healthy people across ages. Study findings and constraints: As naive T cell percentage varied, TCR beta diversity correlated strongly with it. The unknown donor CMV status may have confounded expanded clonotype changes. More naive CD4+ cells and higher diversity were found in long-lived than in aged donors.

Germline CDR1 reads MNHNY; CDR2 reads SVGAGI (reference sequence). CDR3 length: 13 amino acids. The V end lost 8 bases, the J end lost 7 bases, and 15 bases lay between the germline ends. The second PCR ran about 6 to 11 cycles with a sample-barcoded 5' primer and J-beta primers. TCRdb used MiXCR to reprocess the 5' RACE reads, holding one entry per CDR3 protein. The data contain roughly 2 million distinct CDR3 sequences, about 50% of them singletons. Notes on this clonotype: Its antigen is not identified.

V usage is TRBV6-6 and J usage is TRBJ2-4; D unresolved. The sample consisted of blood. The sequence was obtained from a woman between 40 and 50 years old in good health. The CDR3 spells CASLVGPENIQYF. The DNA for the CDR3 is TGTGCCAGCCTAGTAGGACCGGAGAACATTCAGTACTTC.